One sample yielded the 19 T cell receptor beta chains listed below, sequenced in a study of cytomegalovirus exposure and HLA in healthy donors (dated by TCRdb to 2016 to 2017). The protocol used for the library was the immunoSEQ multiplex PCR assay. The multiplex PCR relied on a mix of 60 forward primers for TCR Vbeta segments and 13 reverse primers for TCR Jbeta segments. TCRdb mirrors the immuneACCESS table, restricted to in-frame sequences. Some clones are absent from its copies; in checked studies, under half trace to an unresolved V gene, and the reason for the others is unknown. The sample table records under 200,000 clones; roughly 65% of these occur just once. The ten largest clones capture around 4% of the sample. The sequencing sample was made of PBMCs. These TCRs come from a woman aged 18-29 years in good health and CMV-seropositive.

This chain uses TRBV28 with TRBJ1-1; D is undetermined. The V and J ends lost 10 bases and 11 bases respectively, with 23 bases between them. This CDR3 contains 13 residues. The germline gives CDR1 MDHEN, CDR2 SYDVKM. This chain's CDR3 is CATRGGKHLRAFF. In nucleotides, the CDR3 is TGTGCCACCCGGGGAGGGAAGCACCTTCGGGCTTTCTTT.

In its sample, this clone was seen a few times. V is TRBV4-2 and J is TRBJ2-7, with a tentative D call TRBD2 (5 bases). Germline V gene sequence: CDR1 LGHNA, CDR2 YNFKEQ. V was pared by 4 bases and J by 7 bases, with 26 bases between. This CDR3 has 17 amino acids. CDR3: CASSPVGGRAAVGEQYF. CDR3 DNA: TGTGCCAGCAGCCCTGTTGGCGGGCGCGCCGCAGTGGGGGAGCAGTACTTC.

The CDR3 DNA reads as TGTGCCAGCAGTTCCTCCTCCCCTACGACAGGGGGGGGAAACACCATATATTTT. Translating it yields CASSSSSPTTGGGNTIYF. The chain carries TRBV28 and TRBJ1-3, with 9 bases that match TRBD1. The CDR3 has 18 residues. The germline gives CDR1 MDHEN, CDR2 SYDVKM. Trimming took 4 bases from V and 4 from J; bases not matched to a gene: 14.

The V and J genes are TRBV7-3 and TRBJ2-2; weak D call: TRBD1 (6 bases). Germline CDR1 is SGHTA and CDR2 is FQGTGA. V was clipped by 3 bases and J by 5 bases, with 7 bases between them. This CDR3 is built from 13 residues. In DNA, the CDR3 is TGTGCCAGCAGCTTTGGACAGACCGGGGAGCTGTTTTTT. This encodes CASSFGQTGELFF.

V is TRBV13 and J is TRBJ2-7, with a tentative D call TRBD2 (6 bases). The CDR3 consists of 13 residues. Deletions cut 5 bases from V and 4 bases from J, with 12 bases between. Germline V gene lookup returns CDR1 PRHDT and CDR2 FYEKMQ (reference sequence). The CDR3 is CASSGRLGYEQYF. As DNA, the CDR3 is TGTGCCAGCAGCGGCCGACTAGGATACGAGCAGTACTTC.

V is TRBV30 and J is TRBJ2-7; 9 nucleotides align to TRBD1. Germline CDR1 and CDR2: GTSNPN and SVGIG (reference sequence). The CDR3 has 22 amino acids. The trim removed 1 base at V and 4 bases at J, leaving 29 bases unmatched. CDR3 amino acids: CAWSGGPRQAAETGGRVYEQYF. The CDR3, as DNA: TGTGCCTGGAGTGGGGGGCCCCGCCAGGCTGCGGAGACAGGGGGTCGGGTTTACGAGCAGTACTTC. Filled out from reference TRBV30 and TRBJ2-7, the complete variable domain reads SQTIHQWPATLVQPVGSPLSLECTVEGTSNPNLYWYRQAAGRGLQLLFYSVGIGQISSEVPQNLSASRPQDRQFILSSKKLLLSDSGFYLCAWSGGPRQAAETGGRVYEQYFGPGTRLTVT.

V usage is TRBV6-6 and J usage is TRBJ1-1; 9 bases are a match to TRBD1. The CDR3 spans 14 residues. The V gene's germline CDR1 is MNHNY and CDR2 SVGAGI (reference sequence). With V trimmed by 6 bases and J by 5 bases, 7 bases remained unmatched. The chain's CDR3 is CASSRDRVWTEAFF. The CDR3 DNA follows: TGTGCCAGCAGCCGGGACAGGGTATGGACTGAAGCTTTCTTT.

The V gene is TRBV6-1, the J gene TRBJ2-7, with a weak D call TRBD1 (5 bases). This CDR3 spans 16 amino acids. The V gene's germline CDR1 is MNHNS and CDR2 SASEGT. V lost 6 bases and J lost 1, with 19 bases in between. Here the CDR3 DNA reads TGTGCCAGCAGAGAAACCCCAGTCCAGGGTTCCTACGAGCAGTACTTC. It yields the protein CASRETPVQGSYEQYF.

This clone occurred once. The J gene is TRBJ2-5, the V gene TRBV27; TRBD1 matches at 7 bases. The germline V gene encodes CDR1 MNHEY and CDR2 SMNVEV (reference sequence). V dropped 5 bases and J dropped 1; count of bases not matched to a gene: 4. The CDR3 runs 14 residues. The CDR3 region is CASSLQGVQETQYF. The CDR3 bases are TGTGCCAGCAGTCTTCAGGGGGTCCAAGAGACCCAGTACTTC.

This chain connects TRBV25-1 to TRBJ1-6, with 8 bases lining up with TRBD1. The germline V gene encodes CDR1 MGHDK and CDR2 SYGVNS. Trimming cost V 3 bases and J 10 bases; bases outside gene matches: 8. This CDR3 is built from 15 residues. CDR3 in DNA: TGTGCCAGCAGTGACGGACAGGGCTACGGATCACCCCTCCACTTT. This gives the protein CASSDGQGYGSPLHF.

This chain connects TRBV7-2 to TRBJ2-7; TRBD1 aligns across 7 bases. The V gene's germline CDR1 is SGHTA and CDR2 FQGNSA. The CDR3 has 18 amino acids. J gave up 5 bases and V 0 bases, and 16 bases lay outside the gene matches. For the CDR3, the DNA is TGTGCCAGCAGCTTAGCGTTGGAGACGGGACAGCGATCCCACGAGCAGTACTTC. Its translation: CASSLALETGQRSHEQYF.

V gene TRBV7-2 combines with J gene TRBJ2-5, with a possible D match to TRBD2 (6 bases). The CDR3 runs to 14 residues. Germline V gives CDR1 SGHTA, CDR2 FQGNSA. Between the trimmed V and J ends, which lost 1 base and 2 bases, there was a span of 8 bases. CDR3 coding DNA: TGTGCCAGCAGCTTAGTAGCGGCTCAAGAGACCCAGTACTTC. This sequence encodes CASSLVAAQETQYF. Supplemented by reference TRBV7-2 and TRBJ2-5, the full variable domain reads GAGVSQSPSNKVTEKGKDVELRCDPISGHTALYWYRQSLGQGLEFLIYFQGNSAPDKSGLPSDRFSAERTGGSVSTLTIQRTQQEDSAVYLCASSLVAAQETQYFGPGTRLLVL.

The chain links TRBV4-1 to TRBJ2-7; 13 bases line up with TRBD2. This CDR3 comprises 15 residues. V lost 3 bases, J lost 2 bases, and 1 base stayed unmatched. Germline lookup yields CDR1 MGHRA and CDR2 YSYEKL. Written as DNA, the CDR3 is TGCGCCAGCAGCCAGGGACTAGCGGGAACCTACGAGCAGTACTTC. Protein product: CASSQGLAGTYEQYF.

As to this clone: The same CDR3 is also encoded by other DNA sequences in this sample. The rearrangement uses TRBV18 and TRBJ1-1, with TRBD1 identical over 10 bases. After removal of 5 bases from V and 4 bases from J, the junction contained 1 base not matched to a gene. CDR1 KGHSH and CDR2 LQKENI come from the germline V gene. This CDR3 comprises 13 residues. DNA of the CDR3: TGTGCCAGCTCAAGGACAGGGGGCACTGAAGCTTTCTTT. Protein product: CASSRTGGTEAFF.

This clone has more than one count but fewer than ten. The chain uses TRBV7-8 and TRBJ2-1; D is unclear. Per germline, CDR1 SGHVS and CDR2 FQNEAQ. The CDR3 extends over 15 amino acids. V was pared by 4 bases and J by 8 bases, with 18 bases between. This CDR3 is CASSSLAAFSDEQFF. For the CDR3, the DNA is TGTGCCAGCAGCTCCCTGGCTGCCTTCTCCGATGAGCAGTTCTTC.

The chain employs TRBV18 and TRBJ2-2, with D perhaps TRBD2 (5 bases). The CDR3 is 16 amino acids. Germline assignment: CDR1 KGHSH and CDR2 LQKENI. The V end lost 0 bases, the J end lost 3 bases, and 11 bases lay between the germline ends. The CDR3 loop reads CASSPPMRADTGELFF. CDR3 DNA sequence: TGTGCCAGCTCACCACCAATGAGGGCGGACACCGGGGAGCTGTTTTTT.

The V and J genes are TRBV5-1 and TRBJ2-5; TRBD1 might be the D (5 bases). The V and J ends lost 6 bases and 2 bases respectively, with 17 bases between them. The germline V gene has CDR1 SGHRS and CDR2 YFSETQ. CDR3 length: 15 amino acids. The CDR3 nucleotides read TGCGCCAGCACCGGCGCAGGGTCCTTACAAGAGACCCAGTACTTC. Translating gives CASTGAGSLQETQYF.

V usage is TRBV11-2 and J usage is TRBJ2-1; TRBD2 agrees at 10 bases. CDR3 length: 15 residues. The trim removed 2 bases at V and 5 bases at J, leaving 3 bases unmatched. Per the germline V gene, CDR1 is SGHAT and CDR2 is FQNNGV. The CDR3 region is CASSLRLAGDNEQFF. The CDR3 DNA reads as TGTGCCAGCAGCTTAAGACTAGCGGGTGACAATGAGCAGTTCTTC.

This chain joins TRBV4-1 and TRBJ2-7; TRBD1 matches 9 bases. The V gene's germline CDR1 is MGHRA and CDR2 YSYEKL. V trimming: 1 base; J trimming: 5 bases; junction bases outside the gene matches: 6. The CDR3 sequence is 15 residues long. The CDR3 sequence is CASSQGGTGRHEQYF. CDR3 DNA sequence: TGCGCCAGCAGCCAAGGTGGGACAGGGCGGCACGAGCAGTACTTC.